This entry lists 25 T cell receptor beta chains sequenced from one sample in a study of technical replicates of blood from a handful of donors. Profiled with immunoSEQ multiplex PCR; TCRdb holds only in-frame clones, not every one. Among about 50,000 clones listed, more than 95% were seen once. Material for sequencing was T cells isolated from PBMCs. The receptor set was obtained from a human donor in good health.

The chain links TRBV2 to TRBJ1-1; perhaps TRBD1 as D (6 bases). The CDR3 loop spans 15 amino acids. The V end lost 2 bases, the J end lost 0 bases, and 10 bases lay between the germline ends. Germline-derived CDR1 and CDR2 are SNHLY and FYNNEI. CDR3 region: CASSELTGVNTEAFF. In nucleotides, the CDR3 is TGTGCCAGCAGTGAATTGACAGGAGTGAACACTGAAGCTTTCTTT. Full variable domain (outside the CDR3, taken from reference TRBV2 and TRBJ1-1): EPEVTQTPSHQVTQMGQEVILRCVPISNHLYFYWYRQILGQKVEFLVSFYNNEISEKSEIFDDQFSVERPDGSNFTLKIRSTKLEDSAMYFCASSELTGVNTEAFFGQGTRLTVV.

V usage is TRBV5-6 and J usage is TRBJ2-1; 10 bases are a match to TRBD2. Germline CDR1 is SGHDT and CDR2 is YYEEEE. J was trimmed by 2 bases and V by 4 bases; bases with no gene match: 6. This CDR3 contains 16 residues. The CDR3 DNA is TGTGCCAGCAGCAGTGAGCGGGAGGGCCCCTACAATGAGCAGTTCTTC. This translates into CASSSEREGPYNEQFF.

The chain employs TRBV20-1 and TRBJ1-2, with D perhaps matching TRBD1 (6 bases). The germline V gene encodes CDR1 DFQATT and CDR2 SNEGSKA (reference sequence). This CDR3 is built from 11 residues. This chain's CDR3 is CNVQGEGGYTF. The CDR3 DNA reads as TGCAATGTACAGGGAGAAGGGGGCTACACCTTC.

V is TRBV15 and J is TRBJ1-2, with a tentative D call TRBD1 (5 bases). V lost 0 bases and J lost 10, with 9 bases in between. Germline CDR1 and CDR2: LNHNV and YYDKDF (reference sequence). The CDR3 is made up of 12 amino acids. As DNA, the CDR3 is TGTGCCACCAGCAGAGATTCAGGGCACTACACCTTC. Protein sequence: CATSRDSGHYTF.

The rearrangement uses TRBV7-2 and TRBJ1-2; D remains unclear. The CDR3 has 15 amino acids. The V gene's germline CDR1 is SGHTA and CDR2 FQGNSA. V lost 5 bases, J lost 3 bases, and 16 bases lay in between. CDR3 loop: CASSPVVSSYYGYTF. The CDR3 coding sequence is TGTGCCAGCAGCCCCGTCGTTTCTTCGTACTATGGCTACACCTTC. Together with reference TRBV7-2 and TRBJ1-2, the CDR3 gives the full variable domain: GAGVSQSPSNKVTEKGKDVELRCDPISGHTALYWYRQSLGQGLEFLIYFQGNSAPDKSGLPSDRFSAERTGGSVSTLTIQRTQQEDSAVYLCASSPVVSSYYGYTFGSGTRLTVV.

The chain carries TRBV5-4 and TRBJ1-4; maybe TRBD1 (5 bases). CDR1 is SGHNT, CDR2 YYREEE, per germline (reference sequence). The CDR3 covers 14 residues. V lost 4 bases and J lost 7, with 14 bases in between. CDR3 protein: CASSAGREIEKLFF. The DNA of the CDR3 is TGTGCCAGCAGCGCGGGACGGGAGATTGAAAAACTGTTTTTT.

In its sample, this clone was seen once. The genes are TRBV5-5 and TRBJ2-7, with 8 bases fitting TRBD1. V was clipped by 4 bases and J by 2 bases; unmatched bases: 8. In germline, CDR1 is SGHKS, CDR2 YYEKEE (reference sequence). This CDR3 is built from 15 residues. Here the CDR3 reads CASSHGGQVPYEQYF. The CDR3 region has the DNA TGTGCCAGCAGCCATGGGGGACAGGTCCCCTACGAGCAGTACTTC.

V usage is TRBV30 and J usage is TRBJ2-1; 7 nucleotides align to TRBD2. From germline, CDR1 is GTSNPN and CDR2 SVGIG (reference sequence). The trim removed 1 base at V and 8 bases at J, leaving 2 bases unmatched. This CDR3 has 12 residues. The DNA of the CDR3 is TGTGCCTGGAGTGGCGGGGGACATGAGCAGTTCTTC. This gives the protein CAWSGGGHEQFF.

The chain employs TRBV5-4 and TRBJ1-4; no reliable D call. V lost 0 bases and J 2 bases, leaving 5 bases between the germline ends. From germline, CDR1 is SGHNT and CDR2 YYREEE (reference sequence). This CDR3 is 14 amino acids long. The CDR3 loop reads CASSLDSTNEKLFF. The CDR3, as DNA: TGTGCCAGCAGCTTGGACAGCACTAATGAAAAACTGTTTTTT.

The chain is built from TRBV18 and TRBJ1-5; D ambiguous. Germline values: CDR1 KGHSH, CDR2 LQKENI. The ends were cut back, 5 bases at V and 2 bases at J, with 10 bases in the middle. CDR3 length equals 14 residues. The CDR3 bases are TGTGCCAGCTCAGGAATGGCGGGCAATCAGCCCCAGCATTTT. This sequence encodes CASSGMAGNQPQHF.

The gene calls are TRBV28 and TRBJ1-5, with TRBD1 identical over 10 bases. The CDR3 runs to 15 residues. Germline V gene sequence: CDR1 MDHEN, CDR2 SYDVKM. The V and J ends lost 7 bases and 3 bases, in that order; junction bases with no gene match: 6. CDR3: CASNFGTGVNQPQHF. The CDR3 DNA reads as TGTGCCAGCAACTTTGGGACAGGGGTCAATCAGCCCCAGCATTTT. Variable domain in full (rest from reference TRBV28 and TRBJ1-5): DVKVTQSSRYLVKRTGEKVFLECVQDMDHENMFWYRQDPGLGLRLIYFSYDVKMKEKGDIPEGYSVSREKKERFSLILESASTNQTSMYLCASNFGTGVNQPQHFGDGTRLSIL.

This chain connects TRBV7-3 to TRBJ2-6; maybe TRBD2 (5 bases). Germline CDR1 is SGHTA and CDR2 is FQGTGA. The CDR3 loop spans 15 amino acids. V dropped 2 bases and J dropped 4 bases, with 9 bases sitting between them. CDR3 in amino acids: CASSLRRSGANVLTF. CDR3 sequence (DNA): TGTGCCAGCAGCTTACGGAGGTCCGGGGCCAACGTCCTGACTTTC.

The chain has TRBV25-1 and TRBJ1-5, with 7 bases matching TRBD1. With V trimmed by 1 base and J by 5 bases, 5 bases remained unmatched. Germline loops: CDR1 MGHDK, CDR2 SYGVNS. The CDR3 contains 15 residues. The CDR3 region has the DNA TGTGCCAGCAGTGAATTGGGGCAGGGGGATCAGCCCCAGCATTTT. Residues: CASSELGQGDQPQHF.

The rearrangement uses TRBV25-1 and TRBJ2-7; possible D gene TRBD2, 6 bases. V gave up 6 bases and J gave up 2 bases, with 11 bases separating them. The CDR3 length is 13 residues. Per germline, CDR1 MGHDK and CDR2 SYGVNS. The CDR3 region has the DNA TGTGCCAGCAGGTACCGGACTACCTACGAGCAGTACTTC. It yields the protein CASRYRTTYEQYF.

The CDR3 sequence is CASSGHPTNLAQHF. In nucleotides, the CDR3 is TGTGCCAGTAGTGGACACCCTACTAACTTGGCCCAGCATTTT. The genes are TRBV19 and TRBJ1-5, with D maybe TRBD1 (5 bases). Trimming cost V 5 bases and J 11 bases, with 19 bases left between them. This CDR3 region has 14 residues. Germline V gives CDR1 LNHDA, CDR2 SQIVND (reference sequence).

The chain employs TRBV11-2 and TRBJ2-7; D unresolved. Between the trimmed V and J ends, which lost 6 bases and 3 bases, there was a span of 6 bases. The V gene's germline CDR1 is SGHAT and CDR2 FQNNGV. The CDR3 length is 11 residues. Written as DNA, the CDR3 is TGTGCCAGCAGTTCCAACTACGAGCAGTACTTC. Its protein is CASSSNYEQYF.

The chain carries TRBV2 and TRBJ1-1, with TRBD1 matching over 9 bases. V gave up 6 bases and J gave up 6 bases; unmatched junction bases: 5. Looked up from germline, CDR1 is SNHLY and CDR2 is FYNNEI. The CDR3 is 13 residues long. CDR3 loop: CASRGQGGAEAFF. DNA of the CDR3: TGTGCCAGCAGGGGACAGGGAGGCGCTGAAGCTTTCTTT.

The chain has TRBV14 and TRBJ1-3; tentatively, D is TRBD1 (5 bases). This CDR3 has 15 amino acids. Germline loops: CDR1 SGHDN, CDR2 FVKESK. V was trimmed by 2 bases and J by 0 bases, leaving 8 bases between them. The CDR3 coding sequence is TGTGCCAGCAGCCAAAGACAGAGCTCTGGAAACACCATATATTTT. The encoded protein is CASSQRQSSGNTIYF.

The genes are TRBV6-1 and TRBJ1-4; 8 nucleotides match TRBD1. This CDR3 spans 14 amino acids. Germline CDR1 and CDR2: MNHNS and SASEGT. Trimming at V came to 6 bases and at J to 8 bases, leaving 8 bases not matched to a gene. CDR3 sequence (DNA): TGTGCCAGCAGCTCTCAGGGGGCTAGGGAAAAACTGTTTTTT. It translates to CASSSQGAREKLFF.

The rearrangement joins TRBV6-5 to TRBJ1-4; TRBD1 matches at 7 bases. CDR3 length equals 15 residues. The V gene end was trimmed by 5 bases and the J gene end by 4 bases; junction bases not matched to a gene: 7. Germline V gene lookup returns CDR1 MNHEY and CDR2 SVGAGI. The CDR3 spells CASSSDRAINEKLFF. The CDR3 bases are TGTGCCAGCAGTAGCGACAGGGCGATTAATGAAAAACTGTTTTTT.

Concerning this clone: Other nucleotide sequences from this sample produce the same CDR3. The chain recombines TRBV19 with TRBJ1-1; no firm D call. V lost 1 base, J lost 1 base, and 7 bases lay in between. Per the germline V gene, CDR1 is LNHDA and CDR2 is SQIVND (reference sequence). This CDR3 has 14 residues. The CDR3 loop is CASSIAGENTEAFF. In DNA, the CDR3 is TGTGCCAGTAGTATAGCCGGGGAGAACACTGAAGCTTTCTTT.

CDR3: CASSSRQGSHPDTQYF. The CDR3 coding sequence is TGTGCCAGCAGCTCCCGACAGGGGTCTCACCCAGATACGCAGTATTTT. V is TRBV11-3 and J is TRBJ2-3; TRBD1 matches at 8 bases. Germline V gene data show CDR1 as SGHNT and CDR2 as YENEEA. The ends lost 4 bases at V and 4 bases at J; junction bases unmatched: 10. This CDR3 contains 16 residues. Variable domain in full (rest from reference TRBV11-3 and TRBJ2-3): EAGVVQSPRYKIIEKKQPVAFWCNPISGHNTLYWYLQNLGQGPELLIRYENEEAVDDSQLPKDRFSAERLKGVDSTLKIQPAELGDSAVYLCASSSRQGSHPDTQYFGPGTRLTVL.

The V gene is TRBV14, the J gene TRBJ2-1; possible D gene TRBD2, 5 bases. CDR1 and CDR2 from the germline V gene are SGHDN and FVKESK. Trimming cost V 4 bases and J 4 bases, with 17 bases left between them. This CDR3 has 16 residues. The CDR3, as DNA: TGTGCCAGCAGCCCACCTCCGGTTAGAGGGTACAATGAGCAGTTCTTC. This sequence encodes CASSPPPVRGYNEQFF.

This clone was counted once. The CDR3 nucleotides are TGTGCCACCAGCAGAGATTCGAGGGGGTTTTCACCCCTCCACTTT. This encodes CATSRDSRGFSPLHF. The rearrangement uses TRBV15 and TRBJ1-6; D is perhaps TRBD1 (6 bases). The CDR3 runs 15 residues. Germline V gene data show CDR1 as LNHNV and CDR2 as YYDKDF (reference sequence). Trimming pared 0 bases from V and 9 bases from J, leaving 12 bases between.

The rearrangement uses TRBV5-6 and TRBJ1-2; TRBD1 is a possible D gene (6 bases). V was pared by 6 bases and J by 5 bases, with 32 bases between. In germline, CDR1 is SGHDT, CDR2 YYEEEE. There are 19 residues in the CDR3. The CDR3 reads CASTSSQGRLSGRGYGYTF. The CDR3 DNA reads as TGTGCCAGCACCTCTTCCCAGGGGAGACTTTCAGGGAGGGGTTATGGCTACACCTTC.